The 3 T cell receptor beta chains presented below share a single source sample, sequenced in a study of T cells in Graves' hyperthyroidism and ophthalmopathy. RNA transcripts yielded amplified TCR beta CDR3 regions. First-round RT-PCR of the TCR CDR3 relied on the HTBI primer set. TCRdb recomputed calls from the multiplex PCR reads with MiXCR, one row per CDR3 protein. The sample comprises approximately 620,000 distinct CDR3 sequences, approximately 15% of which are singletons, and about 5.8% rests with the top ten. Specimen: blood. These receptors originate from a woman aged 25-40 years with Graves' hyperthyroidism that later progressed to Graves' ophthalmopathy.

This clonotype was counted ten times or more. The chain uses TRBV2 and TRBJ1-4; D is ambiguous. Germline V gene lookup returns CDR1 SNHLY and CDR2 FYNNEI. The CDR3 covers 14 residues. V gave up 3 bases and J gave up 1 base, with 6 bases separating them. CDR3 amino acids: CASSDGRTNEKLFF. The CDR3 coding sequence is TGTGCCAGCAGTGACGGCAGAACTAATGAAAAACTGTTTTTT.

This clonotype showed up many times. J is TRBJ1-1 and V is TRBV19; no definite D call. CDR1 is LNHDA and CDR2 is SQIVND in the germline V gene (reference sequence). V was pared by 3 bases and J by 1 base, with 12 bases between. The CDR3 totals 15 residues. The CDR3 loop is CASSMRHLTNTEAFF. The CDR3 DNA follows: TGTGCCAGTAGTATGAGACACCTAACGAACACTGAAGCTTTCTTT.

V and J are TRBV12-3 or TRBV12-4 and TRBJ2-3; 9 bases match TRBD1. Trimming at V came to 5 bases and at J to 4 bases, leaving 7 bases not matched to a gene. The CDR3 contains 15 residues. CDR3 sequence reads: CASSRGTGNPDTQYF. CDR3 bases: TGTGCCAGCAGTCGCGGGACAGGGAACCCAGATACGCAGTATTTT.